The clone carrying this T cell receptor (beta chain) was observed at least ten times. Its specificity is unknown. TCRdb fed the 5' RACE reads into MiXCR, producing one record per CDR3 protein. The sample carries about 160,000 distinct CDR3 sequences, approximately 16% recorded once. The sample originates from a study of CD8 T cells in ankylosing spondylitis. Overall study findings and caveats: Peripheral blood held disease-linked clones only at relatively low frequency, and these were CD8+. Prior literature has documented some motif variants in synovial fluid and blood from reactive arthritis. Significant enrichment of disease-linked clones was reported in matched ankylosing spondylitis synovial fluid.

This TCR was sampled from a male donor with ankylosing spondylitis or in good health (not recorded which). The specimen was blood, either unsorted or a sorted T cell fraction (not recorded which).

The chain's CDR3 is CAISLAGETQYF. The CDR3 DNA is TGTGCCATCAGTCTAGCGGGAGAGACCCAGTACTTC. The chain employs TRBV10-3 and TRBJ2-5, with 8 positions matching TRBD2. With V trimmed by 5 bases and J by 4 bases, 0 bases remained unmatched. Germline CDR1 ENHRY, CDR2 SYGVKD. The CDR3 extends over 12 amino acids.